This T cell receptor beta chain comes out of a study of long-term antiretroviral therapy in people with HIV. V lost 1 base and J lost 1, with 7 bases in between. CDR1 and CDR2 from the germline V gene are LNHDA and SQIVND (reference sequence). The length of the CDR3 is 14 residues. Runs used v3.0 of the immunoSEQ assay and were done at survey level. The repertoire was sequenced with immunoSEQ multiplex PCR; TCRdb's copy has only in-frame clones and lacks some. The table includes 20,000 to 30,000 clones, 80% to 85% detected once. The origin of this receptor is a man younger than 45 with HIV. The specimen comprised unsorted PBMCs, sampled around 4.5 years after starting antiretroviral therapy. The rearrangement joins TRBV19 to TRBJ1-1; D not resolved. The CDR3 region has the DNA TGTGCCAGTAGTATAGGAGGGTGGAACACTGAAGCTTTCTTT. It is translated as CASSIGGWNTEAFF. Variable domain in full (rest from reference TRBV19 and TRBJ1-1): DGGITQSPKYLFRKEGQNVTLSCEQNLNHDAMYWYRQDPGQGLRLIYYSQIVNDFQKGDIAEGYSVSREKKESFPLTVTSAQKNPTAFYLCASSIGGWNTEAFFGQGTRLTVV.